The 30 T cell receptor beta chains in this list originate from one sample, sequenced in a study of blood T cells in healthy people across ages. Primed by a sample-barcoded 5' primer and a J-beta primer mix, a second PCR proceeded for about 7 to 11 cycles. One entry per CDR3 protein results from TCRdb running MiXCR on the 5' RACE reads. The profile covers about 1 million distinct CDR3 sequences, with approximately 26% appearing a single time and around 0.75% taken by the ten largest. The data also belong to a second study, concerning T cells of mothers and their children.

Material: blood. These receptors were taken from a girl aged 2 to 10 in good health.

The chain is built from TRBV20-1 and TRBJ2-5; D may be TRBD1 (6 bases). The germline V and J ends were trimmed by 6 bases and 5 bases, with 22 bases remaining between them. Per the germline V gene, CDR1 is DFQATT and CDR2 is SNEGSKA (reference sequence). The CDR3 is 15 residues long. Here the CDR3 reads CSAPQRSTQGETQYF. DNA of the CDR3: TGCAGTGCCCCCCAGCGCTCAACCCAGGGGGAGACCCAGTACTTC.

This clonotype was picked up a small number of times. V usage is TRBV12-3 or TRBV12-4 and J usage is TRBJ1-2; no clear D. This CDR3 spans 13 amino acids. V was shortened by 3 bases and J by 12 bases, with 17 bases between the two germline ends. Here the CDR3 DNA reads TGTGCCAGCAGTTTCCGGCGTCTATGGCTACACACCTTC. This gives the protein CASSFRRLWLHTF.

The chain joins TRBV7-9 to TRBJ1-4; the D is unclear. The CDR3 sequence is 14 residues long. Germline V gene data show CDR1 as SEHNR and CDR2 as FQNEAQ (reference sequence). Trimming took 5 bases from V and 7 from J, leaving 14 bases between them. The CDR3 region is CASSDGSPSEKLFF. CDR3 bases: TGTGCCAGCAGCGATGGATCGCCAAGTGAAAAACTGTTTTTT.

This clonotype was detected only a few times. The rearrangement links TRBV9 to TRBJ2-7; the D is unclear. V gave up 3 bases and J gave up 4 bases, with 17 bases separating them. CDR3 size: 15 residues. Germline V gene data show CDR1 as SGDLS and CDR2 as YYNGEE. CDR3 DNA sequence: TGTGCCAGCAGCGCCGACGGCACATACGGTTACGAGCAGTACTTC. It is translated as CASSADGTYGYEQYF. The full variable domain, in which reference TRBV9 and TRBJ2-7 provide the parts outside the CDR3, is DSGVTQTPKHLITATGQRVTLRCSPRSGDLSVYWYQQSLDQGLQFLIQYYNGEERAKGNILERFSAQQFPDLHSELNLSSLELGDSALYFCASSADGTYGYEQYFGPGTRLTVT.

CDR3 loop: CASSPSAGTGNEKLFF. The CDR3 region has the DNA TGCGCCAGCAGTCCTAGCGCCGGGACAGGGAATGAAAAACTGTTTTTT. The gene calls are TRBV4-1 and TRBJ1-4; 9 bases line up with TRBD1. Germline V CDR1 and CDR2: MGHRA, YSYEKL. J was trimmed by 5 bases and V by 6 bases; bases with no gene match: 10. CDR3 size: 16 residues.

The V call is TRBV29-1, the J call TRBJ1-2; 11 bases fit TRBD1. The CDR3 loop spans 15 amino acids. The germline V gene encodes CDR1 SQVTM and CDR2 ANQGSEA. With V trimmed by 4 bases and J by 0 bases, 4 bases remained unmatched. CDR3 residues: CSVGDRGATNYGYTF. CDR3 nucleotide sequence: TGCAGCGTTGGGGACAGGGGGGCCACTAACTATGGCTACACCTTC.

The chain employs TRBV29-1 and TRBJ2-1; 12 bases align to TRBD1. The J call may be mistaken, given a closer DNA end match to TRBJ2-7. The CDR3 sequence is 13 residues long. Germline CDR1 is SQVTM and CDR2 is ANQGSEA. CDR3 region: CSVWDRGLYEQYF. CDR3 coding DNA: TGCAGCGTATGGGACAGGGGGCTCTACGAGCAGTACTTC.

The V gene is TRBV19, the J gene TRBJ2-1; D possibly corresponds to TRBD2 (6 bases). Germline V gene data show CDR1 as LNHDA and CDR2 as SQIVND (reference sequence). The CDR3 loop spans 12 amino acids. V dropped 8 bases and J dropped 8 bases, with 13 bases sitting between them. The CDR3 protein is CASWSGVDEQFF. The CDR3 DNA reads TGTGCCAGTTGGTCGGGAGTGGATGAGCAGTTCTTC.

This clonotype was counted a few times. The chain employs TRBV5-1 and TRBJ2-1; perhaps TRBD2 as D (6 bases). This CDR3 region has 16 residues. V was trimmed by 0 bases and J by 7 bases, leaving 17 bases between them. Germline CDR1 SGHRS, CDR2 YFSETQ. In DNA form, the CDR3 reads TGCGCCAGCAGCTTGGCCGGACTGGTGGGGGGAAATGAGCAGTTCTTC. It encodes CASSLAGLVGGNEQFF. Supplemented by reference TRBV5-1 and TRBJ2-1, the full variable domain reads KAGVTQTPRYLIKTRGQQVTLSCSPISGHRSVSWYQQTPGQGLQFLFEYFSETQRNKGNFPGRFSGRQFSNSRSEMNVSTLELGDSALYLCASSLAGLVGGNEQFFGPGTRLTVL.

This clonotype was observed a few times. CDR3 region: CAKTGCDRCGYTF. Written as DNA, the CDR3 is TGTGCCAAAACAGGCTGCGACCGGTGTGGCTACACCTTC. The gene calls are TRBV19 and TRBJ1-2; possible D gene TRBD1, 5 bases. The germline gives CDR1 LNHDA, CDR2 SQIVND (reference sequence). Deletions cut 10 bases from V and 7 bases from J, with 19 bases between. This CDR3 is 13 amino acids long.

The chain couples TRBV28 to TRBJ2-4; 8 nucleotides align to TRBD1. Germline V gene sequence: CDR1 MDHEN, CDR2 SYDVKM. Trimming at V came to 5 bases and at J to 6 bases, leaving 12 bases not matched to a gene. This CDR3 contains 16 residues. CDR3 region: CASSGRTGNARNIQYF. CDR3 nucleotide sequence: TGTGCCAGCAGTGGGAGGACAGGGAATGCCCGAAACATTCAGTACTTC.

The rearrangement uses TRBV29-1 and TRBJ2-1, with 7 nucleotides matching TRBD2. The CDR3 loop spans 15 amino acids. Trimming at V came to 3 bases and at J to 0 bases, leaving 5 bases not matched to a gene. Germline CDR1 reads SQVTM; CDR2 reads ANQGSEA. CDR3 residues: CSVEGGTISYNEQFF. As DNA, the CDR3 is TGCAGCGTTGAGGGCGGGACTATCTCCTACAATGAGCAGTTCTTC.

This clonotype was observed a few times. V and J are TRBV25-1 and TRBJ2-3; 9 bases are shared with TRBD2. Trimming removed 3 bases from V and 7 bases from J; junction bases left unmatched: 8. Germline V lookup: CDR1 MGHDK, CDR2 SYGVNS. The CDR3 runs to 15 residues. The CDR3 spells CASSEPSGNSHTQYF. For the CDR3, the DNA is TGTGCCAGCAGTGAGCCTAGCGGGAATAGTCATACGCAGTATTTT.

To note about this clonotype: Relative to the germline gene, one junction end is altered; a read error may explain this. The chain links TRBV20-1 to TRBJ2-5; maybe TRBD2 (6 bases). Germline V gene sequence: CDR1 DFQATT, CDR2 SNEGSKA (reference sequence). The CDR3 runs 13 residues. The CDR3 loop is CSARSTSYNEQSF. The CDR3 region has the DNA TGCAGTGCTAGGTCAACTAGCTACAATGAGCAGTCCTTC.

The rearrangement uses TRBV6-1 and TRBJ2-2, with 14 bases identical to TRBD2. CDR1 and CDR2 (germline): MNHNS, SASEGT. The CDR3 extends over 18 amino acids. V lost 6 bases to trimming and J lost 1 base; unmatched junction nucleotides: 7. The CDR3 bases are TGTGCCAGCAGAAACAGACTAGCGGGGGGGGAGAACACCGGGGAGCTGTTTTTT. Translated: CASRNRLAGGENTGELFF.

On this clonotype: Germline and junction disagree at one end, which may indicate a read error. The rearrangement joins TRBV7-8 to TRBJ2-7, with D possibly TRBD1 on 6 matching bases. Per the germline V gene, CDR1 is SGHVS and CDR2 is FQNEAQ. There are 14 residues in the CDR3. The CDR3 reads CASSYNEQGGHEYF. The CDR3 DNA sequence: TGCGCCAGCAGCTACAATGAACAGGGCGGGCACGAGTACTTC. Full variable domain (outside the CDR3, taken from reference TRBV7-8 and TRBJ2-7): GAGVSQSPRYKVAKRGQDVALRCDPISGHVSLFWYQQALGQGPEFLTYFQNEAQLDKSGLPSDRFFAERPEGSVSTLKIQRTQQEDSAVYLCASSYNEQGGHEYFGPGTRLTVT.

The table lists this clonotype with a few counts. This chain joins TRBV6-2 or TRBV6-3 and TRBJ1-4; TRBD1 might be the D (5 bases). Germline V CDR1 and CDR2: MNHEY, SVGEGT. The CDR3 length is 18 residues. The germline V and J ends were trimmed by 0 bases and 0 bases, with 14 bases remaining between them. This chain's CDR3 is CASSYSTGEGSTNEKLFF. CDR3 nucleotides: TGTGCCAGCAGTTACTCGACGGGGGAGGGATCAACTAATGAAAAACTGTTTTTT.

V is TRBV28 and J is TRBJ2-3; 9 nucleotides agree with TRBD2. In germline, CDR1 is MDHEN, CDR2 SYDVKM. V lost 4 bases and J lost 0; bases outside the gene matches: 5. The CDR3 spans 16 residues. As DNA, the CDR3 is TGTGCCAGCAGTTCCTCTAGCGGGGTGAGCACAGATACGCAGTATTTT. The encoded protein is CASSSSSGVSTDTQYF.

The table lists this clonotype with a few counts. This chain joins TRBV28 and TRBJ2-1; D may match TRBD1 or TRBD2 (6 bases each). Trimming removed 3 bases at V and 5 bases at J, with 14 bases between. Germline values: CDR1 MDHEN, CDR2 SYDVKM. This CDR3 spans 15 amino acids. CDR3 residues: CASSFAGHRNNEQFF. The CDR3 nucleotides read TGTGCCAGCAGTTTCGCGGGACACCGCAACAATGAGCAGTTCTTC.

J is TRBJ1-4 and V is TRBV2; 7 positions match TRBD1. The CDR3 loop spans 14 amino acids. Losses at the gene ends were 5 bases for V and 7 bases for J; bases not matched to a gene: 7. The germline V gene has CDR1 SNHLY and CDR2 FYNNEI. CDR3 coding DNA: TGTGCCAGCAGTTCCTCCGACAGGGCTGAAAAACTGTTTTTT. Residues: CASSSSDRAEKLFF. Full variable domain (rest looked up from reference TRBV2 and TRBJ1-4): EPEVTQTPSHQVTQMGQEVILRCVPISNHLYFYWYRQILGQKVEFLVSFYNNEISEKSEIFDDQFSVERPDGSNFTLKIRSTKLEDSAMYFCASSSSDRAEKLFFGSGTQLSVL.

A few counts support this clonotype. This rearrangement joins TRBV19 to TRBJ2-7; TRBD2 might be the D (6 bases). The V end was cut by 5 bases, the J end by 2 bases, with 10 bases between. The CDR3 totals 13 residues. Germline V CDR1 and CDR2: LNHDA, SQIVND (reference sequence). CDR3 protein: CASSRGFTYEQYF. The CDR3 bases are TGTGCCAGTAGTCGGGGGTTCACCTACGAGCAGTACTTC.

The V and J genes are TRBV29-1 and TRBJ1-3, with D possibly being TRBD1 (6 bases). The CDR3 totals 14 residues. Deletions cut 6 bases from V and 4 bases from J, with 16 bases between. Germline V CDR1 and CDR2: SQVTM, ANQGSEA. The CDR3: CSVNIAGDGNTIYF. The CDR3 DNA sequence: TGCAGCGTGAACATTGCAGGGGACGGAAACACCATATATTTT.

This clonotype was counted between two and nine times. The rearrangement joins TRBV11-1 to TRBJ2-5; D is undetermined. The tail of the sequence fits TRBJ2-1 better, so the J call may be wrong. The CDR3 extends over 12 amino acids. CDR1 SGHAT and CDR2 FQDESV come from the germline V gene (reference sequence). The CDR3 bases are TGTGCCAGCAGCCATATCTACAATGAGCAGTTCTTC. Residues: CASSHIYNEQFF.

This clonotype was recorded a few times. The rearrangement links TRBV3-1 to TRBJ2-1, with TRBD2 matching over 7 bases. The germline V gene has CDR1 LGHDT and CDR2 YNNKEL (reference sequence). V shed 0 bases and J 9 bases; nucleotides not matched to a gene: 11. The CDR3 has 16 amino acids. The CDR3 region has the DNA TGTGCCAGCAGCCAAGATCCAAAGCTTCGGGGGGTTGAGCAGTTCTTC. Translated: CASSQDPKLRGVEQFF.

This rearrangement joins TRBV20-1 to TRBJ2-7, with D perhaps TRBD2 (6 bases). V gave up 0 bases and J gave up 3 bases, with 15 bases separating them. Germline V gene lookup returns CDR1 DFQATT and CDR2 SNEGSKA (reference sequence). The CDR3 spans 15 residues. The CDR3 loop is CSARELSGPLYEQYF. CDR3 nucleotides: TGCAGTGCTAGAGAACTAAGCGGGCCCCTCTACGAGCAGTACTTC.

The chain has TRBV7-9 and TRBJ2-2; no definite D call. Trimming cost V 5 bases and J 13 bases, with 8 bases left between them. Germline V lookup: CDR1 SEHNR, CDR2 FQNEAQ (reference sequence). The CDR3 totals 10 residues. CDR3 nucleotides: TGTGCCAGCAGCCTCGTTGTGCTGTTTTTT. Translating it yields CASSLVVLFF.

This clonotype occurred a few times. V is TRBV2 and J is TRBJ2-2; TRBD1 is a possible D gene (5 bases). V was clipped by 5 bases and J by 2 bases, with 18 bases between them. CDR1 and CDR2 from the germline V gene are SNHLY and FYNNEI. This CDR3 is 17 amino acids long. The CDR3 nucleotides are TGTGCCAGCAGTCTGGCAGGGTACGCGATTAACACCGGGGAGCTGTTTTTT. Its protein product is CASSLAGYAINTGELFF.

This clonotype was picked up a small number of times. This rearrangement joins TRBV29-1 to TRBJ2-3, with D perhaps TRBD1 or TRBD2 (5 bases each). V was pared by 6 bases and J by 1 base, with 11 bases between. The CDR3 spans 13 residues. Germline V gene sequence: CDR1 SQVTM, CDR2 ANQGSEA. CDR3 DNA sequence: TGCAGCGTCCCGGGGCGGGGCACAGATACGCAGTATTTT. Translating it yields CSVPGRGTDTQYF.

CDR3: CASSLLTGDSVNEQFF. As DNA, the CDR3 is TGTGCCAGCAGCCTTTTGACAGGGGATAGTGTGAATGAGCAGTTCTTC. This chain uses TRBV7-8 with TRBJ2-5; 8 nucleotides align to TRBD1. The J call may be incorrect, as the DNA end agrees better with TRBJ2-1. The V gene's germline CDR1 is SGHVS and CDR2 FQNEAQ. CDR3 length: 16 residues.

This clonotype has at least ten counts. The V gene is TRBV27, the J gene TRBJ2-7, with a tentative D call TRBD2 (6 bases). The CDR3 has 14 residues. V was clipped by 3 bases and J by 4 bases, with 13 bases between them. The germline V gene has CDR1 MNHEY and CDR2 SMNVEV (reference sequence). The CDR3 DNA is TGTGCCAGCAGTTTTTCTCTAGCGCCGTACGAGCAGTACTTC. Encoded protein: CASSFSLAPYEQYF.